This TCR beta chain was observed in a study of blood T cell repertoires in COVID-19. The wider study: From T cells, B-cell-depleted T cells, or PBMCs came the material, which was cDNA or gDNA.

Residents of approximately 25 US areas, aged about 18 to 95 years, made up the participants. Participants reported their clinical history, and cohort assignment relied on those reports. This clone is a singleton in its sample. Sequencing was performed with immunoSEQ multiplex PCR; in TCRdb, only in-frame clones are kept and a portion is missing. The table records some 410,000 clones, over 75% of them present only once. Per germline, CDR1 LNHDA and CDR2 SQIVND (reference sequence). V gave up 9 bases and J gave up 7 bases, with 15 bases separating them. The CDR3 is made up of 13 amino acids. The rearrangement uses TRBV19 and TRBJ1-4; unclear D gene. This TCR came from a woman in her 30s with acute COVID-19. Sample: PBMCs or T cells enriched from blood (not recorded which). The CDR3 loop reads CASGGVRGEKLFF. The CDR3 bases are TGTGCCAGCGGCGGGGTTCGAGGTGAAAAACTGTTTTTT.